The present TCR beta chain was sequenced within a study of CD8 T cells in ankylosing spondylitis. Broader study findings: What appeared characteristic of ankylosing spondylitis blood was a TCR beta motif of fewer than ten highly homologous variants. As for the disease-linked clones, they showed a CD8+ phenotype and occurred at relatively low frequencies in peripheral blood. Previous work reported some of these motif variants in the synovial fluid and blood of reactive arthritis. The study looked at matched synovial fluid samples from ankylosing spondylitis patients. Disease-linked clones were reported to be significantly enriched there.

Concerning this clonotype: Its antigen is unidentified.

Germline loops: CDR1 SGHTA, CDR2 FQGNSA. The CDR3 consists of 12 residues. Between the trimmed V and J ends, which lost 5 bases and 8 bases, there was a span of 12 bases. For TCR beta, libraries came from quantitative 5'-RACE with molecular barcodes. TCRdb itself ran the 5' RACE reads through MiXCR, one entry per CDR3 protein. The profile covers fewer than 550,000 distinct CDR3 sequences, with over 4% appearing a single time and approximately 4% taken by the ten largest. The source material was blood, either unsorted or a sorted T cell fraction (not recorded which). This TCR was sampled from a male donor with ankylosing spondylitis. The V call is TRBV7-2, the J call TRBJ1-2, with a tentative D call TRBD1 (5 bases). CDR3 sequence: CASSRLRDGYTF. CDR3 bases: TGTGCCAGCAGCAGGCTCAGGGACGGCTACACCTTC. The complete variable domain, with remaining parts taken from reference TRBV7-2 and TRBJ1-2, reads GAGVSQSPSNKVTEKGKDVELRCDPISGHTALYWYRQSLGQGLEFLIYFQGNSAPDKSGLPSDRFSAERTGGSVSTLTIQRTQQEDSAVYLCASSRLRDGYTFGSGTRLTVV.